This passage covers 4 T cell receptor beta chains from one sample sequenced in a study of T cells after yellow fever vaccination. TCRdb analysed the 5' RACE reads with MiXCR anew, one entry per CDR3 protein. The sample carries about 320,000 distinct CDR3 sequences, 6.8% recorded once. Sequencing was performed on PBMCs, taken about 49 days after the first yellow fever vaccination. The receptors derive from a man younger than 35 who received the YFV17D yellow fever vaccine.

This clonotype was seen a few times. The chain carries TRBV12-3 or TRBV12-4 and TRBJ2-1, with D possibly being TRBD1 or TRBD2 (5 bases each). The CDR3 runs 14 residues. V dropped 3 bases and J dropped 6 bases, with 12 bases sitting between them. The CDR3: CASSLGVRGNEQFF. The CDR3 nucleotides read TGTGCCAGCAGTTTGGGAGTTAGGGGCAATGAGCAGTTCTTC.

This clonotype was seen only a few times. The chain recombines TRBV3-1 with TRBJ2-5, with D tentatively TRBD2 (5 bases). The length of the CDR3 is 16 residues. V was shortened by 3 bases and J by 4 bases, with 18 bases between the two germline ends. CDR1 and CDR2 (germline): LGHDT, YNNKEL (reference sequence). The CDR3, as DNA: TGTGCCAGCAGCCACCTCGGAGGAGAAGAGCGAGAGACCCAGTACTTC. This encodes CASSHLGGEERETQYF.

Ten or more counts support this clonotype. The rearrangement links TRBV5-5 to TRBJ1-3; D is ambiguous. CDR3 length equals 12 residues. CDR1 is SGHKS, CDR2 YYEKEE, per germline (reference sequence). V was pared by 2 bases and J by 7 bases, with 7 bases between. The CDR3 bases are TGTGCCAGCAGCTTAGTTCGGAACACCATATATTTT. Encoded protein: CASSLVRNTIYF.

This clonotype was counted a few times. The DNA for the CDR3 is TGTGCCAGCAGAAGTCAGGGGGCGCCCGGGAGAACGCAGTATTTT. Translation: CASRSQGAPGRTQYF. This chain uses TRBV5-6 with TRBJ2-3; 8 bases map to TRBD1. Germline CDR1 is SGHDT and CDR2 is YYEEEE. The CDR3 runs to 15 residues. V dropped 5 bases and J dropped 9; count of bases not matched to a gene: 14. Supplemented by reference TRBV5-6 and TRBJ2-3, the full variable domain reads DAGVTQSPTHLIKTRGQQVTLRCSPKSGHDTVSWYQQALGQGPQFIFQYYEEEERQRGNFPDRFSGHQFPNYSSELNVNALLLGDSALYLCASRSQGAPGRTQYFGPGTRLTVL.